This T cell receptor beta chain derives from a study of cytomegalovirus exposure and HLA in healthy donors. Study-wide findings and caveats: In a later analysis, TCR beta V- and J-gene trimming showed a link to a missense DCLRE1C variant. CMV serostatus was the sole immune exposure data available. Reportedly, cytomegalovirus status was diagnosed with high sensitivity and specificity.

The study ran its PCR with 60 Vbeta and 13 Jbeta primers. Generated by immunoSEQ multiplex PCR, the TCRdb table keeps only in-frame clones and is missing some. The table records about 180,000 clones, about 77% of them present only once. V was shortened by 1 base and J by 4 bases, with 11 bases between the two germline ends. The CDR3 sequence is 14 residues long. CDR1 is SGHDT and CDR2 is YYEEEE in the germline V gene. This clone was seen a few times. No antigen is known for it. V usage is TRBV5-6 and J usage is TRBJ1-1; D gene ambiguous. Specimen: PBMCs. The clonotype comes from a man between 60 and 70 years old in good health and CMV-seronegative. DNA for the CDR3: TGTGCCAGCAGCTTGATATCATCGGGCACTGAAGCTTTCTTT. Translation: CASSLISSGTEAFF.